A selection of T cell receptor beta chains follows, all from one sample in a study of cytomegalovirus exposure and HLA in healthy donors. Sequencing used immunoSEQ multiplex PCR; TCRdb keeps in-frame clones, though not all of them. The table lists around 180,000 clones, around 79% of them singletons. The specimen was PBMCs. The receptors originated from a woman in her 50s in good health and CMV-seronegative. Each CDR3 is given with its conserved first and last residue. Each record gives: V gene, J gene, clone size, D gene, CDR3 protein, CDR3 DNA. D genes are given only for firm matches. Clone size is shown for a subset of rows, as once, few, many or a class of expanded clone.

TRBV9	TRBJ1-4	.	.	CASSAGESNEKLFF	TGTGCCAGCAGCGCCGGGGAATCTAATGAAAAACTGTTTTTT
TRBV29-1	TRBJ2-7	few	TRBD1	CSVEIDGTGALYEQYF	TGCAGCGTTGAGATTGACGGGACAGGGGCCCTATACGAGCAGTACTTC
TRBV19	TRBJ1-2	once	TRBD1	CASIRTGERNYGYTF	TGTGCCAGTATCCGGACAGGGGAAAGGAACTATGGCTACACCTTC
TRBV4-3	TRBJ2-7	once	TRBD1	CASSQVVRDRGSYEQYF	TGCGCCAGCAGCCAAGTGGTCCGGGACAGGGGCTCCTACGAGCAGTACTTC
TRBV7-9	TRBJ1-3	few	.	CASSSTDSSGNTIYF	TGTGCCAGCAGCTCGACGGACAGCTCTGGAAACACCATATATTTT
TRBV5-6	TRBJ1-2	once	TRBD1	CASSLLGQVEHGYTF	TGTGCCAGCAGCCTCTTAGGACAGGTCGAGCATGGCTACACCTTC
TRBV4-3	TRBJ2-1	.	.	CASSQERSGNEQFF	TGCGCCAGCAGCCAAGAGCGATCGGGCAATGAGCAGTTCTTC
TRBV6-6	TRBJ2-1	.	.	CASSFSGRSYDEQFF	TGTGCCAGCAGTTTTAGCGGACGCTCCTACGATGAGCAGTTCTTC
TRBV6-5	TRBJ1-5	.	TRBD1	CASSWTGGTDQPQHF	TGTGCCAGCAGTTGGACAGGGGGTACCGATCAGCCCCAGCATTTT
TRBV7-2	TRBJ1-5	.	.	CASSVGGGRRPQHF	TGTGCCAGCTCCGTTGGGGGGGGTCGGCGACCCCAGCATTTT
TRBV7-9	TRBJ2-1	.	.	CASTPPAAYNEQFF	TGTGCCAGCACCCCACCAGCGGCCTACAATGAGCAGTTCTTC
TRBV2	TRBJ1-4	few	.	CASSDGGEKLFF	TGTGCCAGCTCCGACGGGGGGGAAAAACTGTTTTTT
TRBV7-9	TRBJ2-1	.	TRBD2	CASSPDPGRGIYNEQFF	TGTGCCAGCAGCCCCGACCCCGGGAGGGGGATCTACAATGAGCAGTTCTTC
TRBV6-5	TRBJ1-5	few	TRBD1	CASSYGQGSNQPQHF	TGTGCCAGCAGTTATGGACAGGGGAGCAATCAGCCCCAGCATTTT
TRBV5-1	TRBJ2-5	.	TRBD1	CASSPTPGTEETQYF	TGCGCCAGCAGCCCAACCCCCGGGACAGAAGAGACCCAGTACTTC
TRBV5-1	TRBJ1-3	.	.	CASSLAGSSGNTIYF	TGCGCCAGCAGCTTGGCGGGGAGCTCTGGAAACACCATATATTTT
TRBV15	TRBJ2-1	.	TRBD2	CATSRVAGDHNEQFF	TGTGCCACCAGCAGAGTAGCGGGAGACCACAATGAGCAGTTCTTC
TRBV11-2	TRBJ1-2	.	.	CASSLVRAGNYGYTF	TGTGCCAGCAGCTTAGTGAGAGCGGGAAACTATGGCTACACCTTC
TRBV19	TRBJ2-7	.	.	CASSVRDGVYYEQYF	TGTGCCAGTAGTGTGCGGGACGGAGTTTACTACGAGCAGTACTTC
TRBV29-1	TRBJ1-3	.	TRBD1	CSVEGNTGTGAGNTIYF	TGCAGCGTTGAAGGAAACACCGGGACAGGGGCTGGAAACACCATATATTTT
TRBV29-1	TRBJ1-4	few	TRBD1	CSVIRTGGRKLFF	TGCAGCGTTATTCGGACAGGGGGCCGAAAACTGTTTTTT
TRBV19	TRBJ1-2	.	TRBD1	CASSTSRTGINGYTF	TGTGCCAGTAGTACCTCCCGGACAGGGATCAATGGCTACACCTTC
TRBV6-1	TRBJ1-1	.	TRBD1	CASSPGTGYSEAFF	TGTGCCAGCAGTCCTGGGACAGGGTATAGTGAAGCTTTCTTT
TRBV7-2	TRBJ1-4	.	.	CASSLSRGEKLFF	TGTGCCAGCAGCTTATCCCGGGGTGAAAAACTGTTTTTT
TRBV5-6	TRBJ1-1	.	TRBD1	CASSSPVPGQEKAFF	TGTGCCAGCAGCTCCCCTGTCCCGGGACAGGAAAAAGCTTTCTTT
TRBV5-1	TRBJ1-1	few	.	CASSSQGSDTEAFF	TGCGCCAGCAGCTCACAGGGATCGGACACTGAAGCTTTCTTT
TRBV30	TRBJ2-7	.	.	CAWSVGRGTDEQYF	TGTGCCTGGAGTGTGGGCAGGGGTACCGACGAGCAGTACTTC
TRBV11-2	TRBJ2-3	.	.	CASSFLSGGTDTQYF	TGTGCCAGCAGCTTCCTCTCGGGGGGCACGGATACGCAGTATTTT
TRBV5-1	TRBJ2-3	.	TRBD2	CASSTSGGATDTQYF	TGCGCCAGCAGTACTAGCGGGGGGGCCACAGATACGCAGTATTTT
TRBV27	TRBJ1-2	.	TRBD1	CASRPGTVNNYGYTF	TGTGCCAGCAGACCAGGGACAGTCAATAACTATGGCTACACCTTC
TRBV5-1	TRBJ2-4	.	.	CASSYNGDINIQYF	TGCGCCAGCAGCTATAACGGGGACATAAACATTCAGTACTTC
TRBV7-9	TRBJ1-4	.	.	CASSLGLENEKLFF	TGTGCCAGCAGCTTAGGGCTAGAGAATGAAAAACTGTTTTTT
TRBV5-4	TRBJ2-5	.	TRBD1	CASSLKAGGETQYF	TGTGCCAGCAGCTTGAAGGCAGGGGGAGAGACCCAGTACTTC
TRBV7-2	TRBJ1-1	.	.	CASSLAAVTEAFF	TGTGCCAGCAGCTTAGCGGCTGTGACTGAAGCTTTCTTT
TRBV6-5	TRBJ2-7	.	TRBD2	CASSYIPSGTYEQYF	TGTGCCAGCAGTTATATTCCTAGCGGGACTTACGAGCAGTACTTC
TRBV7-9	TRBJ1-2	.	TRBD1	CSSRGQDYGYTF	TGTTCCAGCAGGGGACAGGACTATGGCTACACCTTC
TRBV4-1	TRBJ2-1	.	TRBD2	CASSQAGAGTSGHNEQFF	TGCGCCAGCAGCCAAGCCGGGGCGGGGACTAGCGGACACAATGAGCAGTTCTTC
TRBV7-9	TRBJ1-1	.	.	CASTGGGTEAFF	TGTGCCAGCACCGGCGGGGGGACTGAAGCTTTCTTT
TRBV4-3	TRBJ1-2	.	.	CASSQVGGELGGYTF	TGCGCCAGCAGCCAAGTTGGCGGGGAGCTGGGTGGCTACACCTTC
TRBV25-1	TRBJ2-2	.	TRBD1	CASSGHTGGRGELFF	TGTGCCAGCAGTGGCCACACAGGGGGGAGGGGGGAGCTGTTTTTT
TRBV4-3	TRBJ2-1	.	TRBD2	CASSQVIGRGGKQFF	TGCGCCAGCAGCCAAGTCATAGGGCGGGGGGGCAAGCAGTTCTTC
TRBV6-6	TRBJ1-1	.	.	CASSGGGRTEAFF	TGTGCCAGCAGTGGAGGCGGACGGACTGAAGCTTTCTTT
TRBV7-2	TRBJ2-7	once	TRBD1	CASTLMGQGLYEQYF	TGTGCCAGCACCTTAATGGGACAGGGGTTATACGAGCAGTACTTC
TRBV7-6	TRBJ2-1	once	TRBD1	CASSYLQGAWGPSSYNEQFF	TGTGCCAGCAGCTATCTACAGGGGGCGTGGGGCCCTAGCTCCTACAATGAGCAGTTCTTC
TRBV4-3	TRBJ2-3	.	.	CASSQTNTGPDTQYF	TGCGCCAGCAGCCAAACTAACACAGGGCCAGATACGCAGTATTTT
TRBV2	TRBJ1-2	.	TRBD1	CARLTGDYGYTF	TGTGCCAGGCTCACAGGGGACTATGGCTACACCTTC
TRBV19	TRBJ1-1	.	TRBD1	CASSKGGTGGEGTEAFF	TGTGCCAGTAGTAAGGGAGGGACAGGGGGCGAGGGCACTGAAGCTTTCTTT
TRBV5-1	TRBJ1-1	.	TRBD1	CASTPAGTVNTEAFF	TGCGCCAGCACCCCGGCGGGGACAGTGAACACTGAAGCTTTCTTT
TRBV11-3	TRBJ1-1	.	.	CASSLSGEITEAFF	TGTGCCAGCAGCTTGTCGGGGGAAATAACTGAAGCTTTCTTT
TRBV11-1	TRBJ1-2	.	TRBD1	CASSTGQAYGYTF	TGTGCCAGCAGCACCGGACAGGCCTATGGCTACACCTTC
TRBV6-1	TRBJ2-3	.	TRBD2	CASSLAVGTDTQYF	TGTGCCAGCAGCCTAGCGGTTGGCACAGATACGCAGTATTTT
TRBV6-6	TRBJ1-2	.	TRBD1	CASSSPGQMGDGYTF	TGTGCCAGCAGCTCTCCGGGACAGATGGGGGATGGCTACACCTTC
TRBV6-1	TRBJ2-6	.	.	CASSLGGTGANVLTF	TGTGCCAGCAGCCTGGGGGGAACTGGGGCCAACGTCCTGACTTTC
TRBV5-4	TRBJ2-1	.	.	CASSRRESSYNEQFF	TGTGCCAGCAGCCGACGGGAAAGCTCCTACAATGAGCAGTTCTTC
TRBV9	TRBJ2-1	.	TRBD2	CASSVAGLAGDIRNEQFF	TGTGCCAGCAGCGTAGCGGGACTAGCGGGAGACATACGCAATGAGCAGTTCTTC